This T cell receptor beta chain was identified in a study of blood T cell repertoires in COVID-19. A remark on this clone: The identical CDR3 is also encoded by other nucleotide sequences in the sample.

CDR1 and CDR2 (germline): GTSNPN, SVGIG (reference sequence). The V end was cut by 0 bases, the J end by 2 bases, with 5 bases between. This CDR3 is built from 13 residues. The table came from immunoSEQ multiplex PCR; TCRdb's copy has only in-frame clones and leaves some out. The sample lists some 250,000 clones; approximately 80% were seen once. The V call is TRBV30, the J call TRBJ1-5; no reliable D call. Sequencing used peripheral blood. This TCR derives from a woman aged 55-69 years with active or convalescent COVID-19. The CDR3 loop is CAWSVRGNQPQHF. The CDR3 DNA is TGTGCCTGGAGTGTTCGGGGCAATCAGCCCCAGCATTTT.